This record concerns one T cell receptor (beta chain) sequence. The antigen is unknown. The sample comes from a study of regulatory T cells in long-lasting Graves disease. Study-level background: Graves' patients, diagnosed recently, had received antithyroid drugs under 3 months. Regarding the study as a whole: Reduced TCR diversity was observed in persistent Graves' patients versus newly diagnosed patients.

The sample's time point: newly diagnosed GD, antithyroid drugs for less than 3 months. PBMC-derived RNA was used for the TCR library. Investigators prepared the TCR beta libraries by applying iRepertoire HTBI primers and Arm-PCR of CDR3 regions. From the multiplex PCR reads, TCRdb called clonotypes with MiXCR, one entry per CDR3 protein. The sample lists about 540,000 distinct CDR3 sequences, about 14% occurring once. The same specimen was also included in a second study, on T cells in Graves' hyperthyroidism and ophthalmopathy.

The clonotype originates from a young man with Graves disease. The source was peripheral blood mononuclear cells (PBMCs), collected at new diagnosis, from a patient treated with antithyroid drugs.

The CDR3 bases are TGTGCCAGCAGCTTAGTCGGGACAGGGGGCAATGAGCAGTTCTTC. Protein: CASSLVGTGGNEQFF. The chain is built from TRBV7-9 and TRBJ2-1; 11 bases are a match to TRBD1. Looked up from germline, CDR1 is SEHNR and CDR2 is FQNEAQ (reference sequence). Trimming took 1 base from V and 6 from J; bases not matched to a gene: 2. This CDR3 has 15 residues.